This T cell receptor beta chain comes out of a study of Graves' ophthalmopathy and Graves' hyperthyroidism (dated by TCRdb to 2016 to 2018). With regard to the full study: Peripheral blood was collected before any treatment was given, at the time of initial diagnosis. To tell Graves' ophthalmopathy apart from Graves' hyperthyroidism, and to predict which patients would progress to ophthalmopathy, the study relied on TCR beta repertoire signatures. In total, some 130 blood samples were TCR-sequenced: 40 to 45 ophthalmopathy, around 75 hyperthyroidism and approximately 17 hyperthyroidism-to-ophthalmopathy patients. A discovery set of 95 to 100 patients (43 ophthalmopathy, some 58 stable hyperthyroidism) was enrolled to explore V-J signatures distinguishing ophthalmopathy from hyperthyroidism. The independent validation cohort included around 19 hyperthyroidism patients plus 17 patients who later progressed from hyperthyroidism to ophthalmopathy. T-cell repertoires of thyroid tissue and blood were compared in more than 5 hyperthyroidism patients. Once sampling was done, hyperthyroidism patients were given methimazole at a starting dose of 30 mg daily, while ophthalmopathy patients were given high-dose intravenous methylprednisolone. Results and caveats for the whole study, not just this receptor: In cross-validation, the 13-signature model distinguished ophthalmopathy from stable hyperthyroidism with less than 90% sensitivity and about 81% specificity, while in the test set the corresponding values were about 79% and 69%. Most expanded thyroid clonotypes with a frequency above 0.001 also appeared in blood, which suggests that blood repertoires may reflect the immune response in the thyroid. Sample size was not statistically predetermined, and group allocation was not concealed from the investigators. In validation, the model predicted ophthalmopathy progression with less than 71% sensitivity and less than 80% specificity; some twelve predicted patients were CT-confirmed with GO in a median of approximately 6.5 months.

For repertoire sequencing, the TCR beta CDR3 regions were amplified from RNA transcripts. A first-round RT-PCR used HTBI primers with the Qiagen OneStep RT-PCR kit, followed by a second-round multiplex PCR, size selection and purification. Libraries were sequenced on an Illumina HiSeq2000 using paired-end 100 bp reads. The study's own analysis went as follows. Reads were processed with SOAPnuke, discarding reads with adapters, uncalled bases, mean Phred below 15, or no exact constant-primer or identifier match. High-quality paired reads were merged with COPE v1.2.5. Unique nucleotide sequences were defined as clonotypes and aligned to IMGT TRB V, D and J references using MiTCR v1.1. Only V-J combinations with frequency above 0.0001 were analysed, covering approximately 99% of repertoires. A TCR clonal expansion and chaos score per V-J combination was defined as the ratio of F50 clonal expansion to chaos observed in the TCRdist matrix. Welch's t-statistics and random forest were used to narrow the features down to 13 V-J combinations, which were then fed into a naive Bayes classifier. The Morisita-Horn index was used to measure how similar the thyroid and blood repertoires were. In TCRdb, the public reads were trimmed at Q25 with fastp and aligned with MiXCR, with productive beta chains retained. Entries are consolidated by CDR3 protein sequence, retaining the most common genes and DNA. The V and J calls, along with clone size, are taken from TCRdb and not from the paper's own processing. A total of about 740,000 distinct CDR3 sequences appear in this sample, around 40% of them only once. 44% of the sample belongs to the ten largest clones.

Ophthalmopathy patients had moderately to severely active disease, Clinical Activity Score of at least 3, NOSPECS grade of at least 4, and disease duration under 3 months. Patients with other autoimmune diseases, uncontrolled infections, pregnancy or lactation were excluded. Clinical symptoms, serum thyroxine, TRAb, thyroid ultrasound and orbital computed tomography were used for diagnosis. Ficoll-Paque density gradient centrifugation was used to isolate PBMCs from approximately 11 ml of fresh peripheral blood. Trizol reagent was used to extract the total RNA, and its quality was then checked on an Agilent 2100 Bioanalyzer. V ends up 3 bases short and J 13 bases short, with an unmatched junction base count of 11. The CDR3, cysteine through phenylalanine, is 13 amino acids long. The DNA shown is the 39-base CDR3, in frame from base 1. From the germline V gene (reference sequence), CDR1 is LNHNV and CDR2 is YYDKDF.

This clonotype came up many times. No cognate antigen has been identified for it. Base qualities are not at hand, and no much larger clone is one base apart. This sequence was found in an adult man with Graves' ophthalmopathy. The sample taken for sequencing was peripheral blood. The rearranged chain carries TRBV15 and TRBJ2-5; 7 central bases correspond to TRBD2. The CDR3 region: CATSSPRAGPWYF. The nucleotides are TGTGCCACCAGCAGTCCTAGAGCGGGACCCTGGTACTTC.